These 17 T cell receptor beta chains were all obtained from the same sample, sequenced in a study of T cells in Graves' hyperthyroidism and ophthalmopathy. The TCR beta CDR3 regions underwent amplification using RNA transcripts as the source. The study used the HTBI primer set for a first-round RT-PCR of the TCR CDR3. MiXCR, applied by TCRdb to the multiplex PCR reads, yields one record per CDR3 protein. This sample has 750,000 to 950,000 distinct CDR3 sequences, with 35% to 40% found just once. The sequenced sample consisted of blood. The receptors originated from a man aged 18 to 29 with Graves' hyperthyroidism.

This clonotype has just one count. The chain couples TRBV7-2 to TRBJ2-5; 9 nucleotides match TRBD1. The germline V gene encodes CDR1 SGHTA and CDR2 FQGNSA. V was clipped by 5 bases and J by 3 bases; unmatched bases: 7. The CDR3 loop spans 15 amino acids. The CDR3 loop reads CASSPGQGREETQYF. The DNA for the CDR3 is TGTGCCAGCAGCCCCGGACAGGGGAGGGAAGAGACCCAGTACTTC.

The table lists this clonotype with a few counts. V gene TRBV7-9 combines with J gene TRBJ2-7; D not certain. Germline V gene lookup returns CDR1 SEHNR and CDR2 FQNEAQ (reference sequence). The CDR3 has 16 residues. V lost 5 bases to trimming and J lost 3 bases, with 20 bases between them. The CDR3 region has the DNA TGTGCCAGCAGCCGAGGCGGCGGCAGACCATTCTACGAGCAGTACTTC. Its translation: CASSRGGGRPFYEQYF.

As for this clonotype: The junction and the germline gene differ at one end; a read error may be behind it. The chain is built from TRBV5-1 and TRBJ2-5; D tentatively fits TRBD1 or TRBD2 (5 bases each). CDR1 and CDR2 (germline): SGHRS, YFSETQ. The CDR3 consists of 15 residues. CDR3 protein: CASSLTPGDQGTQYF. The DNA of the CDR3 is TGCGCCAGCAGCTTGACTCCCGGGGACCAAGGGACCCAGTACTTC.

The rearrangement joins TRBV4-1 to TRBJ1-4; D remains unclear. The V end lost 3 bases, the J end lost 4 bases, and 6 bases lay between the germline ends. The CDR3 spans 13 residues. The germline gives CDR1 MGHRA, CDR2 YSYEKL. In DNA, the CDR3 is TGCGCCAGCAGCCAGGCAAATAATGAAAAACTGTTTTTT. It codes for CASSQANNEKLFF.

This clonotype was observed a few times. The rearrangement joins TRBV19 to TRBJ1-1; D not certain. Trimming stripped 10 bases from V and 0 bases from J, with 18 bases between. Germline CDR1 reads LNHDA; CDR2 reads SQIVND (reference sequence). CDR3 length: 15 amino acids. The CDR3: CATSMHPRLNTEAFF. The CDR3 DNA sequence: TGTGCCACCTCAATGCACCCACGCTTGAACACTGAAGCTTTCTTT.

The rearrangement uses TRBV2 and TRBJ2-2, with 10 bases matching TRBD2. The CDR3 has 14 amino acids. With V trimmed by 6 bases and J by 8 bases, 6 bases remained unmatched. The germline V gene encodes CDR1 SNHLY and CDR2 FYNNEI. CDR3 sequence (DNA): TGTGCCAGCAGGGGGACTAGCGTAACTGGGGAGCTGTTTTTT. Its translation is CASRGTSVTGELFF.

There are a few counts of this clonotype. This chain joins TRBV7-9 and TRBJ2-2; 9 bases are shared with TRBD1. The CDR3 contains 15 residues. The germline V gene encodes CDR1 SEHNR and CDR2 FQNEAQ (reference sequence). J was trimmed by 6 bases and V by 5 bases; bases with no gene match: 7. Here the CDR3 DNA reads TGTGCCAGCAGCCCTCGGACAGGGGCGTCCGGGGAGCTGTTTTTT. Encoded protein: CASSPRTGASGELFF. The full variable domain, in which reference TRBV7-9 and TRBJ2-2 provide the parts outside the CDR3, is DTGVSQNPRHKITKRGQNVTFRCDPISEHNRLYWYRQTLGQGPEFLTYFQNEAQLEKSRLLSDRFSAERPKGSFSTLEIQRTEQGDSAMYLCASSPRTGASGELFFGEGSRLTVL.

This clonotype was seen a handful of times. The CDR3 nucleotides are TGCAGTGCTAGAGCACGTAACTACGAGCAGTACTTC. Translating gives CSARARNYEQYF. This chain connects TRBV20-1 to TRBJ2-7; D unclear. V lost 1 base and J lost 3, with 7 bases in between. Germline values: CDR1 DFQATT, CDR2 SNEGSKA (reference sequence). The CDR3 covers 12 residues.

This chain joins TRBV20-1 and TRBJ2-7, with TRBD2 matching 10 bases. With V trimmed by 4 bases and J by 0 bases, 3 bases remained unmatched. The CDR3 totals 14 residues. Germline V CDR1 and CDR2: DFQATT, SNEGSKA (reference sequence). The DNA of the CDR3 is TGCAGTGCTAAACTAGCGGGGAGCTCCTACGAGCAGTACTTC. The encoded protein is CSAKLAGSSYEQYF.

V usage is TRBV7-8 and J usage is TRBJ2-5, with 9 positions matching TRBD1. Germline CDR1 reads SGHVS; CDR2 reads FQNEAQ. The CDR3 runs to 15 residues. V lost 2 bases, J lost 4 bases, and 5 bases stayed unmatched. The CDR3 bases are TGTGCCAGCAGCTTATGGGACAGGGACGCAGAGACCCAGTACTTC. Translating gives CASSLWDRDAETQYF.

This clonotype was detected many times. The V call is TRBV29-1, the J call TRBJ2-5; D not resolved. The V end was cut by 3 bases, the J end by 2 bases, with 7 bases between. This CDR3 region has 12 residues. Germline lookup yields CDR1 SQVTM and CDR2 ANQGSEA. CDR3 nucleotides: TGCAGCGTTGAGGGCCCTCAAGAGACCCAGTACTTC. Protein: CSVEGPQETQYF.

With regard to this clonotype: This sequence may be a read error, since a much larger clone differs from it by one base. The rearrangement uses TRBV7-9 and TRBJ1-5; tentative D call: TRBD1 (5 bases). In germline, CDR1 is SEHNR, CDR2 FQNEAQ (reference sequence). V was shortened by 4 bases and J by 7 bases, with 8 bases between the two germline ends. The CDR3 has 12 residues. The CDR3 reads CASSSGPQPQHF. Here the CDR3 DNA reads TGTGCCAGCAGCTCGGGACCGCAGCCCCAGCATTTT.

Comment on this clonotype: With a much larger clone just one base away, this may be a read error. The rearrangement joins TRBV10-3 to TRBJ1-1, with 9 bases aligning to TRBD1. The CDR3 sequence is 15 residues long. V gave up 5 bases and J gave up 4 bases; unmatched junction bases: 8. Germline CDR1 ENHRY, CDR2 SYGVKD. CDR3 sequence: CAISSPGQGVTEAFF. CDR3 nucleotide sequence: TGTGCCATCAGTAGTCCGGGACAGGGTGTCACTGAAGCTTTCTTT.

DNA of the CDR3: TGCAGCGGGAGGGCCTTAGAGACCCAGTACTTC. It codes for CSGRALETQYF. The chain carries TRBV29-1 and TRBJ2-5; perhaps TRBD2 as D (6 bases). CDR3 length equals 11 residues. V was pared by 7 bases and J by 4 bases, with 10 bases between. Germline values: CDR1 SQVTM, CDR2 ANQGSEA.

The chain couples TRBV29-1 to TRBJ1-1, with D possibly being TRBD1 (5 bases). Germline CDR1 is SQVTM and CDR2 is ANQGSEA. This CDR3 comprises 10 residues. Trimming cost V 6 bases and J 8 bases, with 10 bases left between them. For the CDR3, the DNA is TGCAGCGTCGGGGGGGGAGAAGCTTTCTTT. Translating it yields CSVGGGEAFF.

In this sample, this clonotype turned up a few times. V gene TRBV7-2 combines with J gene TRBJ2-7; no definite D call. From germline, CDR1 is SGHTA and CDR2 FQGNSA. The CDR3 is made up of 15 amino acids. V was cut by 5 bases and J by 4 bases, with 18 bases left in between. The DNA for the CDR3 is TGTGCCAGCAGCATCGGACGATCCTCGGAGTACGAGCAGTACTTC. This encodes CASSIGRSSEYEQYF. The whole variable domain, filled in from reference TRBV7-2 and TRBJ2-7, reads GAGVSQSPSNKVTEKGKDVELRCDPISGHTALYWYRQSLGQGLEFLIYFQGNSAPDKSGLPSDRFSAERTGGSVSTLTIQRTQQEDSAVYLCASSIGRSSEYEQYFGPGTRLTVT.

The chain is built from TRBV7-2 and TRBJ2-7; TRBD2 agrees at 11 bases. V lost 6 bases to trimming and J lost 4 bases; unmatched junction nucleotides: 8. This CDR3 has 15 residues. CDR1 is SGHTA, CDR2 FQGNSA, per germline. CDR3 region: CASSGRLAGQYEQYF. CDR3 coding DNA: TGTGCCAGCAGTGGACGACTAGCGGGGCAATACGAGCAGTACTTC.